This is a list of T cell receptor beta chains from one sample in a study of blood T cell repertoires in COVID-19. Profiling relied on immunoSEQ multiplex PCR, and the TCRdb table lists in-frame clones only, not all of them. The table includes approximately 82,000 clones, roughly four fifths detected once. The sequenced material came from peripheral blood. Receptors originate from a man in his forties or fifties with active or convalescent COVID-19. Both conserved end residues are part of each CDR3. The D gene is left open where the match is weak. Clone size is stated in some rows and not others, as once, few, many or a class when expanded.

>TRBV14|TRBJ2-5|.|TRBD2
TGTGCCAGCAGCCAAGATCCCGGGGGGGCAAAGACCCAGTACTTC
CASSQDPGGAKTQYF
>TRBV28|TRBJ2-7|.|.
TGTGCCAGCAGGGAGACCTACGAGCAGTACTTC
CASRETYEQYF
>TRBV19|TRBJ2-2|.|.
TGTGCCAGTAGTATTTCAGGCCTTACCGGGGAGCTGTTTTTT
CASSISGLTGELFF
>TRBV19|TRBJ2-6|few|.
TGTGCCAGTAGTACACAGGGCCTGGCCGGTGGGGCCAACGTCCTGACTTTC
CASSTQGLAGGANVLTF
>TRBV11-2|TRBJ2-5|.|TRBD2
TGTGCCAGCAGCTTAGTATCGGGAGGAGAGACCCAGTACTTC
CASSLVSGGETQYF
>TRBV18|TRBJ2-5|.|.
TGTGCCAGCTCACCTCGGGTAGCGGCGAGGGAGACCCAGTACTTC
CASSPRVAARETQYF
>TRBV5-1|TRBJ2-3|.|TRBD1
TGCGCCAGCAGCTTGGCGACAGGGACCACAGATACGCAGTATTTT
CASSLATGTTDTQYF
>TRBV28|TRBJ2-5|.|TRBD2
TGTGCCAGCAGTCATCGACTAGCGGGGGGGAACTTCCCTGGAGAGACCCAGTACTTC
CASSHRLAGGNFPGETQYF
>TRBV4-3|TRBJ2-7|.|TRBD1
TGCGCCAGCAGCCAAGATCCCGTGACAGGGGCCTACGAGCAGTACTTC
CASSQDPVTGAYEQYF
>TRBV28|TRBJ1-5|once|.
TGTGCCAGCATTCCCTTTCGGGGGATAGATCAGCCCCAGCATTTT
CASIPFRGIDQPQHF
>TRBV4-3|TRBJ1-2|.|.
TGCGCCAGCAGCCAAGATCAACGGGGAAGCTATGGCTACACCTTC
CASSQDQRGSYGYTF
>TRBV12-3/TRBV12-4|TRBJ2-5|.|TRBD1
TGTGCCAGCAGTCGGGACAGGTTCGAGACCCAGTACTTC
CASSRDRFETQYF
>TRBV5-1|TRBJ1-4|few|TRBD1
TGCGCCAGCAGATCGACAGGGACCACCTCAACTAATGAAAAACTGTTTTTT
CASRSTGTTSTNEKLFF
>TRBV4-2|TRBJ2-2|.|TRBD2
TGTGCCAGCAGCCAAGAAAGTCTAGCGGGGAGGACCGGGGAGCTGTTTTTT
CASSQESLAGRTGELFF
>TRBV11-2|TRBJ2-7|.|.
TGTGCCAGCAGCCTGCGGGCAGGGGGGAACGAGCAGTACTTC
CASSLRAGGNEQYF
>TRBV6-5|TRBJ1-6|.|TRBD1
TGTGCCAGCACACAGGGACAGCCGTATAATTCACCCCTCCACTTT
CASTQGQPYNSPLHF
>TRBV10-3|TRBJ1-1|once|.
TGTGCCATCAGCTTACTAGAGAACACTGAAGCTTTCTTT
CAISLLENTEAFF
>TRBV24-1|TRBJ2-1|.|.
TGTGCCACCAGTGCCGTGGGTCGGAGGGAGCAGTTCTTC
CATSAVGRREQFF
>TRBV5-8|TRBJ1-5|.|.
TGTGCCAGCAGCTTGGCCTTTGGGCGGGGCAATCAGCCCCAGCATTTT
CASSLAFGRGNQPQHF
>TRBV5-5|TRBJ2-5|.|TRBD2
TGTGCCAGCAGCACCGGGACTAGCGGGGGGGCGACCCAGTACTTC
CASSTGTSGGATQYF
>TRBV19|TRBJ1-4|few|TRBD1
TGTGCCAGTAGTATCACAGGGGGCGGTGAAAAACTGTTTTTT
CASSITGGGEKLFF
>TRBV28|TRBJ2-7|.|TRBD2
TGTGCCACTTTAGCGGGGGGCGGCTCCTACGAGCAGTACTTC
CATLAGGGSYEQYF
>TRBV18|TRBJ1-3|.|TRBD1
TGTGCCAGCTCATCAACAGGGGCGGGAAACACCATATATTTT
CASSSTGAGNTIYF
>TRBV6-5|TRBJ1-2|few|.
TGTGCCAGCAGACCTGGGCAGGACTATGGCTACACCTTC
CASRPGQDYGYTF
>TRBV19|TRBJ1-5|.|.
TGTGCCAGTACCGACCGACAGTATAGCAATCAGCCCCAGCATTTT
CASTDRQYSNQPQHF
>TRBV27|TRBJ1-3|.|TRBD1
TGTGCCAGCAGTCCAATCGGACAGGGGGATATTGGAAACACCATATATTTT
CASSPIGQGDIGNTIYF
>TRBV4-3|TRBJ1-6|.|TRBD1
TGCGCCAGCAGCCAAGGGATCACAGGAGGACAGGGTGGTAATTCACCCCTCCACTTT
CASSQGITGGQGGNSPLHF